This is a list of T cell receptor beta chains from one sample in a study of cytomegalovirus exposure and HLA in healthy donors. TCRdb's table, derived via immunoSEQ multiplex PCR, lists solely in-frame clones and lacks some. This sample has some 130,000 clones; around four fifths occur once, and the top ten carry roughly 1.3%. The material sequenced was PBMCs. The source of these receptors is a woman aged 40 to 50 in good health and CMV-seronegative. Both conserved end residues are part of each CDR3. D genes are given only for firm matches. Where a row states a size, it is once, few, many or the class of an expanded clone; other rows omit it.

d_call	v_call	clone_size	j_call	cdr3_aa
NA	TRBV14	NA	TRBJ2-5	CASSQGFFRGNQETQYF
TRBD1	TRBV6-1	few	TRBJ2-7	CASSEIVGTVRSEQYF
NA	TRBV27	NA	TRBJ2-7	CASSTFTGFYEQYF
NA	TRBV15	NA	TRBJ2-3	CATSRESAGIDTQYF
TRBD2	TRBV6-1	few	TRBJ2-2	CASSDGRGGNTGELFF
NA	TRBV28	once	TRBJ1-1	CASSLYALAALNTEAFF
TRBD2	TRBV10-2	NA	TRBJ2-3	CASMLGLATDTQYF
TRBD1	TRBV19	NA	TRBJ1-2	CASSIGWGTVGYTF
TRBD1	TRBV13	NA	TRBJ2-1	CASSFGDRAYNEQFF
NA	TRBV19	NA	TRBJ1-1	CASSLTRTYEAFF
NA	TRBV9	NA	TRBJ1-2	CASSVDRGRDYGYTF
NA	TRBV6-5	NA	TRBJ1-2	CASSYSDTYYGYTF
NA	TRBV5-6	NA	TRBJ1-1	CASSLRRAEAFF
TRBD1	TRBV19	NA	TRBJ1-1	CASTLQGMNTEAFF
NA	TRBV29-1	NA	TRBJ2-3	CSALTSSTDTQYF
NA	TRBV6-5	NA	TRBJ2-7	CASTPSSGQTYEQYF
NA	TRBV7-2	NA	TRBJ1-3	CASSPLGAGNTIYF
NA	TRBV5-6	NA	TRBJ1-2	CASTPKQGWSYGYTF
TRBD2	TRBV7-3	NA	TRBJ2-7	CASSLTTALGGEQYF
NA	TRBV27	NA	TRBJ1-1	CASSLIQNTEAFF
NA	TRBV10-3	NA	TRBJ2-7	CATAAVSGLRSYEQYF
TRBD1	TRBV6-1	NA	TRBJ1-1	CASSKYRGQGTEAFF
TRBD1	TRBV5-1	NA	TRBJ2-5	CASSLGGRETQYF
TRBD1	TRBV27	NA	TRBJ1-2	CASRSPGQGLNGYTF
TRBD2	TRBV2	NA	TRBJ2-5	CASSSGGFQETQYF
TRBD2	TRBV9	NA	TRBJ2-5	CASSVGPSGGARETQYF
TRBD2	TRBV19	NA	TRBJ2-1	CASSIAGMGSSGYNEQFF
NA	TRBV5-1	NA	TRBJ1-4	CASSLTGTNEKLFF
NA	TRBV19	NA	TRBJ1-5	CASSIADNQPQHF
TRBD2	TRBV4-2	once	TRBJ2-3	CASSQDSSGGVITDTQYF
NA	TRBV10-3	NA	TRBJ1-1	CATRGQLGSTEAFF
NA	TRBV9	few	TRBJ1-5	CASSVSLDQPQHF
TRBD1	TRBV7-6	NA	TRBJ1-5	CASSLDVGGSNQPQHF
NA	TRBV4-1	NA	TRBJ1-1	CASGEGAETMNTEAFF
NA	TRBV6-5	NA	TRBJ2-3	CASSYDFEADTQYF
NA	TRBV5-6	once	TRBJ1-5	CASSNRAGINQPQHF
NA	TRBV5-1	NA	TRBJ2-7	CASSLQTANYEQYF
NA	TRBV4-1	NA	TRBJ2-3	CASTFSGQTTDTQYF
NA	TRBV7-2	NA	TRBJ2-7	CASIYRTGQSYEQYF
TRBD1	TRBV6-5	NA	TRBJ1-3	CASSYSTGAGNTIYF
NA	TRBV7-9	NA	TRBJ2-7	CASSLDPAYEQYF
TRBD1	TRBV19	NA	TRBJ2-6	CASKPGTGTRGANVLTF
NA	TRBV30	NA	TRBJ2-2	CAWREGANTGELFF
NA	TRBV7-2	NA	TRBJ1-2	CASSLASGNYGYTF
NA	TRBV6-5	NA	TRBJ1-2	CASTKLTANYGYTF
NA	TRBV2	NA	TRBJ1-1	CASTRGTEAFF
TRBD1	TRBV2	NA	TRBJ2-7	CAGQGSGYEQYF
NA	TRBV27	NA	TRBJ1-1	CASRRGTEAFF
NA	TRBV7-9	NA	TRBJ2-1	CASSLLTADAQFF
TRBD1	TRBV6-5	NA	TRBJ2-7	CASSSIYGTGIEQYF
NA	TRBV6-5	NA	TRBJ1-3	CASSYGTDSGNTIYF